This TCR beta chain stems from a study of cytomegalovirus exposure and HLA in healthy donors. It was with 60 Vbeta and 13 Jbeta primers that the PCR ran. Libraries were prepared by immunoSEQ multiplex PCR; TCRdb keeps only in-frame clonotypes and omits some of them. The data hold about 130,000 clones, with 80% observed a single time. The CDR3 runs to 14 residues. The germline V gene has CDR1 SGDLS and CDR2 YYNGEE. This sequence originates from a man younger than 45 in good health and CMV-seronegative. The sequenced sample was PBMCs. This chain uses TRBV9 with TRBJ2-5, with TRBD2 as a possible D gene (6 bases). Near its end, the DNA agrees better with TRBJ2-7, so the J call may be wrong. The CDR3 DNA reads TGTGCCAGCAGCCCTCGGACTACCCAATACGAGCAGTACTTC. This encodes CASSPRTTQYEQYF.